Listed here are 13 T cell receptor beta chains from one sample, sequenced in a study of blood T cell repertoires in COVID-19. Clones were sequenced by immunoSEQ multiplex PCR, and TCRdb holds only the in-frame ones, with some missing. The sample holds 200,000 to 250,000 clones; more than 65% are singletons and the top ten take about 2.9%. The sequenced sample consisted of peripheral blood. These receptors were taken from a woman under 40 who had recovered from COVID-19.

This chain connects TRBV29-1 to TRBJ1-2; TRBD1 matches at 10 bases. Germline-derived CDR1 and CDR2 are SQVTM and ANQGSEA. The CDR3 runs 14 residues. Losses at the gene ends were 1 base for V and 5 bases for J; bases not matched to a gene: 4. The CDR3 nucleotides read TGCAGCGTTGAAGGGACAGGGGGGCTATATGGCTACACCTTC. Translated: CSVEGTGGLYGYTF.

In its sample, this clone was seen once. V usage is TRBV5-6 and J usage is TRBJ2-7; 10 positions agree with TRBD1. The CDR3 is made up of 15 amino acids. The germline CDR1 and CDR2 sequences are SGHDT and YYEEEE. V was pared by 0 bases and J by 6 bases, with 6 bases of the junction left unmatched. In DNA, the CDR3 is TGTGCCAGCAGCTTGGGGATCGGGACAGGGGTCGAGCAGTACTTC. It encodes CASSLGIGTGVEQYF.

The chain carries TRBV9 and TRBJ2-3; TRBD1 agrees at 7 bases. Losses at the gene ends were 2 bases for V and 8 bases for J; bases not matched to a gene: 5. The CDR3 is 13 residues long. Per the germline V gene, CDR1 is SGDLS and CDR2 is YYNGEE. The CDR3 region is CASSVMHRGTQYF. Written as DNA, the CDR3 is TGTGCCAGCAGCGTCATGCACAGGGGTACGCAGTATTTT.

The genes are TRBV7-9 and TRBJ2-7, with 7 bases that match TRBD1. The CDR3 loop spans 14 amino acids. CDR1 is SEHNR and CDR2 is FQNEAQ in the germline V gene (reference sequence). J gave up 2 bases and V 5 bases, and 6 bases lay outside the gene matches. In nucleotides, the CDR3 is TGTGCCAGCAGCCAAGACAGGGATGCCTACGAGCAGTACTTC. It translates to CASSQDRDAYEQYF.

The chain combines TRBV24-1 with TRBJ2-3, with a tentative D call TRBD2 (6 bases). This CDR3 region has 16 residues. V gave up 0 bases and J gave up 3 bases, with 12 bases separating them. Germline V lookup: CDR1 KGHDR, CDR2 SFDVKD. For the CDR3, the DNA is TGTGCCACCAGTGATTTGCTCGGGAGTGGGACAGATACGCAGTATTTT. Amino acids: CATSDLLGSGTDTQYF.

The rearrangement links TRBV5-1 to TRBJ2-1; 15 bases align to TRBD2. Germline V gene sequence: CDR1 SGHRS, CDR2 YFSETQ. The CDR3 is 23 amino acids. Germline trimming cut 2 bases from V and 0 bases from J; bases unmatched to any gene: 18. CDR3 coding DNA: TGCGCCAGCAGCTTAGGGACTAGCGGGAGGAAGTCTGAGGTAGAAAGCTCCTACAATGAGCAGTTCTTC. The encoded protein is CASSLGTSGRKSEVESSYNEQFF. Together with reference TRBV5-1 and TRBJ2-1, the CDR3 gives the full variable domain: KAGVTQTPRYLIKTRGQQVTLSCSPISGHRSVSWYQQTPGQGLQFLFEYFSETQRNKGNFPGRFSGRQFSNSRSEMNVSTLELGDSALYLCASSLGTSGRKSEVESSYNEQFFGPGTRLTVL.

The chain recombines TRBV7-2 with TRBJ1-4; tentative D call: TRBD1 (6 bases). Looked up from germline, CDR1 is SGHTA and CDR2 is FQGNSA. V dropped 5 bases and J dropped 10 bases, with 17 bases sitting between them. The CDR3 runs to 14 residues. CDR3 nucleotides: TGTGCCAGCAGCGGGGGCCCTAATTCCGGAAAACTGTTTTTT. Amino acids: CASSGGPNSGKLFF. The complete variable domain, with remaining parts taken from reference TRBV7-2 and TRBJ1-4, reads GAGVSQSPSNKVTEKGKDVELRCDPISGHTALYWYRQSLGQGLEFLIYFQGNSAPDKSGLPSDRFSAERTGGSVSTLTIQRTQQEDSAVYLCASSGGPNSGKLFFGSGTQLSVL.

CDR3 amino acids: CASSQDTNTEAFF. In nucleotides, the CDR3 is TGTGCCAGCAGCCAGGACACGAACACTGAAGCTTTCTTT. This sequence joins TRBV6-5 and TRBJ1-1; D is possibly TRBD1 (5 bases). This CDR3 contains 13 residues. Trimming pared 6 bases from V and 1 base from J, leaving 9 bases between. Germline CDR1 is MNHEY and CDR2 is SVGAGI.

In nucleotides, the CDR3 is TGTGCCAGCAGTGGGGGGGACGCAGTACACTACGAGCAGTACTTC. It yields the protein CASSGGDAVHYEQYF. The chain employs TRBV25-1 and TRBJ2-7; D might be TRBD2 (6 bases). The CDR3 is 15 residues long. V was trimmed by 4 bases and J by 3 bases, leaving 16 bases between them. Germline V lookup: CDR1 MGHDK, CDR2 SYGVNS.

The genes are TRBV5-1 and TRBJ1-1; D perhaps matches TRBD1 (5 bases). CDR1 is SGHRS and CDR2 is YFSETQ in the germline V gene. V gave up 4 bases and J gave up 3 bases, with 16 bases separating them. This CDR3 has 15 amino acids. This chain's CDR3 is CASSAEQARYTEAFF. As DNA, the CDR3 is TGCGCCAGCAGCGCGGAACAGGCGCGGTACACTGAAGCTTTCTTT. The full variable domain, rest sourced from reference TRBV5-1 and TRBJ1-1, is KAGVTQTPRYLIKTRGQQVTLSCSPISGHRSVSWYQQTPGQGLQFLFEYFSETQRNKGNFPGRFSGRQFSNSRSEMNVSTLELGDSALYLCASSAEQARYTEAFFGQGTRLTVV.

This chain uses TRBV28 with TRBJ1-5; perhaps TRBD1 as D (5 bases). Trimming removed 6 bases at V and 10 bases at J, with 13 bases between. This CDR3 contains 12 residues. CDR1 and CDR2 from the germline V gene are MDHEN and SYDVKM. In nucleotides, the CDR3 is TGTGCCAGCAGACGGGGGTTACTACCCCAGCATTTT. Residues: CASRRGLLPQHF. The whole variable domain, remainder taken from reference TRBV28 and TRBJ1-5, is DVKVTQSSRYLVKRTGEKVFLECVQDMDHENMFWYRQDPGLGLRLIYFSYDVKMKEKGDIPEGYSVSREKKERFSLILESASTNQTSMYLCASRRGLLPQHFGDGTRLSIL.

The rearrangement links TRBV30 to TRBJ2-1, with D possibly TRBD2 on 5 matching bases. The germline gives CDR1 GTSNPN, CDR2 SVGIG (reference sequence). V lost 3 bases, J lost 8 bases, and 8 bases lay in between. The length of the CDR3 is 11 residues. The CDR3 DNA reads TGTGCCTGGAGGGGAGCATATGAGCAGTTCTTC. It yields the protein CAWRGAYEQFF.

The chain couples TRBV5-4 to TRBJ1-1, with D perhaps TRBD1 (6 bases). Trimming removed 3 bases at V and 9 bases at J, with 18 bases between. The CDR3 consists of 14 residues. Germline values: CDR1 SGHNT, CDR2 YYREEE (reference sequence). This CDR3 is CASSSNDRHPQAFF. CDR3 DNA sequence: TGTGCCAGCAGCTCCAATGACAGGCACCCTCAAGCTTTCTTT.